The text below deals with one T cell receptor (beta chain). This specimen belongs to a study of sequential checkpoint blockade in melanoma. On the study more broadly: Patients were randomized 1:1 to nivolumab-then-ipilimumab or ipilimumab-then-nivolumab first-line.

The CDR3 is 13 residues long. V gave up 6 bases and J gave up 5 bases, with 10 bases separating them. Looked up from germline, CDR1 is LNHDA and CDR2 is SQIVND (reference sequence). Treatment noted: randomized to nivolumab then ipilimumab (arm A) or the reverse (arm B). Live CD3+CD8+ CD19− CD56− cells were sorted from PBMCs. The repertoire was sequenced with immunoSEQ multiplex PCR; TCRdb's copy has only in-frame clones and lacks some. The table lists 20,000 or so clones, around 83% of them singletons. This sample comprised CD8+ T cells sorted from blood (inferred from file names), obtained from a patient given nivolumab and ipilimumab in sequence. The chain joins TRBV19 to TRBJ2-2; possibly TRBD1 for D (6 bases). The source of this sequence is a human donor with melanoma. CDR3 DNA sequence: TGTGCCAGTAGAGTAACAGGGACCGGGGAGCTGTTTTTT. It translates to CASRVTGTGELFF.